A selection of T cell receptor beta chains follows, all from one sample in a study of OX40 agonist ivuxolimab in advanced cancers. Here immunoSEQ multiplex PCR was the method, and the copy in TCRdb shows in-frame clones only, minus some. The sample carries fewer than 30,000 clones, 65% to 80% recorded once. Here the sequenced sample was CD4+ or CD8+ T cells sorted from blood, taken in a trial of the OX40 agonist ivuxolimab. All receptors derive from an adult with an advanced solid tumor such as melanoma, head and neck, liver or kidney cancer. The CDR3 runs from the conserved cysteine through the conserved F or W. Fields, in order: J gene, clone size, V gene, D gene, CDR3 length, CDR3 protein, CDR3 DNA. D genes are given only for firm matches. Expanded clones get a size class; other rows say once, few or many, or leave the size out.

j_gene: TRBJ1-2
abundance: few
v_gene: TRBV19
d_gene: -
len: 16
CDR3aa: CASSIEIQTLGYGYTF
CDR3nt: TGTGCCAGTAGTATAGAAATACAGACTTTGGGCTATGGCTACACCTTC

j_gene: TRBJ2-5
abundance: once
v_gene: TRBV4-1
d_gene: TRBD2
len: 19
CDR3aa: CASSRTPGLAGGTQETQYF
CDR3nt: TGCGCCAGCAGCCGGACGCCAGGACTAGCGGGGGGAACACAAGAGACCCAGTACTTC

j_gene: TRBJ1-1
abundance: few
v_gene: TRBV18
d_gene: -
len: 15
CDR3aa: CASSSEGGWRTEAFF
CDR3nt: TGTGCCAGCTCATCCGAGGGGGGGTGGAGGACTGAAGCTTTCTTT

j_gene: TRBJ1-2
abundance: -
v_gene: TRBV11-1
d_gene: TRBD1
len: 18
CDR3aa: CASSPGSWDRVTNYGYTF
CDR3nt: TGTGCCAGCAGCCCCGGATCGTGGGACAGAGTAACTAACTATGGCTACACCTTC

j_gene: TRBJ2-3
abundance: -
v_gene: TRBV7-2
d_gene: TRBD1
len: 15
CDR3aa: CASRRQGPGTDTQYF
CDR3nt: TGTGCCAGCAGACGACAGGGGCCGGGCACAGATACGCAGTATTTT

j_gene: TRBJ1-3
abundance: -
v_gene: TRBV7-6
d_gene: -
len: 14
CDR3aa: CASSSFSSGNTIYF
CDR3nt: TGTGCCAGCAGCTCCTTCAGCTCTGGAAACACCATATATTTT

j_gene: TRBJ2-5
abundance: few
v_gene: TRBV9
d_gene: TRBD2
len: 17
CDR3aa: CASSVGGGRRGEETQYF
CDR3nt: TGTGCCAGCAGCGTAGGAGGTGGAAGGCGGGGGGAAGAGACCCAGTACTTC

j_gene: TRBJ2-5
abundance: -
v_gene: TRBV6-1
d_gene: TRBD2
len: 16
CDR3aa: CASSELAGGPQETQYF
CDR3nt: TGTGCCAGCAGTGAACTAGCGGGGGGGCCGCAAGAGACCCAGTACTTC

j_gene: TRBJ2-1
abundance: -
v_gene: TRBV6-1
d_gene: TRBD2
len: 14
CDR3aa: CASSIAGGQSEQFF
CDR3nt: TGTGCCAGCTCCATAGCGGGGGGGCAAAGTGAGCAGTTCTTC

j_gene: TRBJ1-4
abundance: -
v_gene: TRBV11-2
d_gene: TRBD1
len: 15
CDR3aa: CASSLDGRGNEKLFF
CDR3nt: TGTGCCAGCAGCTTAGACGGCAGGGGGAATGAAAAACTGTTTTTT

j_gene: TRBJ2-3
abundance: -
v_gene: TRBV14
d_gene: TRBD2
len: 20
CDR3aa: CASSQIRFSRTSGNTDTQYF
CDR3nt: TGTGCCAGCAGCCAGATCCGTTTTTCCCGGACTAGCGGAAACACAGATACGCAGTATTTT

j_gene: TRBJ2-5
abundance: few
v_gene: TRBV9
d_gene: -
len: 13
CDR3aa: CASSLSRGETQYF
CDR3nt: TGTGCCAGCAGCCTCTCCAGGGGAGAGACCCAGTACTTC

j_gene: TRBJ2-6
abundance: -
v_gene: TRBV5-1
d_gene: TRBD1
len: 17
CDR3aa: CASSPDTGASGANVLTF
CDR3nt: TGCGCCAGCAGCCCTGACACAGGGGCCTCTGGGGCCAACGTCCTGACTTTC

j_gene: TRBJ2-2
abundance: -
v_gene: TRBV11-2
d_gene: -
len: 13
CDR3aa: CASSLIGPGELFF
CDR3nt: TGTGCCAGCAGTCTCATAGGGCCCGGGGAGCTGTTTTTT

j_gene: TRBJ1-5
abundance: -
v_gene: TRBV28
d_gene: TRBD1
len: 16
CDR3aa: CASTKGRDRGFQPQHF
CDR3nt: TGTGCCAGCACCAAAGGCCGGGACAGGGGGTTCCAGCCCCAGCATTTT

j_gene: TRBJ2-5
abundance: -
v_gene: TRBV5-5
d_gene: TRBD1
len: 16
CDR3aa: CASSSTPGQGAETQYF
CDR3nt: TGTGCCAGCAGCTCCACACCGGGACAGGGGGCCGAGACCCAGTACTTC

j_gene: TRBJ2-6
abundance: -
v_gene: TRBV11-3
d_gene: -
len: 15
CDR3aa: CASSRGSSGANVLTF
CDR3nt: TGTGCCAGCAGCCGGGGGAGCTCTGGGGCCAACGTCCTGACTTTC

j_gene: TRBJ2-5
abundance: once
v_gene: TRBV19
d_gene: -
len: 13
CDR3aa: CASSGQIQETQYF
CDR3nt: TGTGCCAGTAGTGGACAGATACAAGAGACCCAGTACTTC

j_gene: TRBJ2-7
abundance: -
v_gene: TRBV29-1
d_gene: -
len: 14
CDR3aa: CSVQSPGPRAEQYF
CDR3nt: TGCAGCGTTCAATCCCCGGGCCCCCGGGCAGAGCAGTACTTC

j_gene: TRBJ2-7
abundance: -
v_gene: TRBV12-5
d_gene: -
len: 12
CDR3aa: CASGLVEYEQYF
CDR3nt: TGTGCTAGTGGTTTGGTCGAATACGAGCAGTACTTC

j_gene: TRBJ2-1
abundance: -
v_gene: TRBV20-1
d_gene: -
len: 11
CDR3aa: CSATSYNEQFF
CDR3nt: TGCAGTGCTACCAGCTACAATGAGCAGTTCTTC

j_gene: TRBJ1-1
abundance: -
v_gene: TRBV29-1
d_gene: TRBD1
len: 13
CDR3aa: CSVAGQGGNEAFF
CDR3nt: TGCAGCGTTGCGGGACAGGGTGGAAATGAAGCTTTCTTT

j_gene: TRBJ2-6
abundance: once
v_gene: TRBV19
d_gene: TRBD1
len: 17
CDR3aa: CASSMDRGVTGANVLTF
CDR3nt: TGTGCCAGTAGTATGGACAGGGGAGTAACTGGGGCCAACGTCCTGACTTTC

j_gene: TRBJ1-2
abundance: -
v_gene: TRBV10-1
d_gene: TRBD1
len: 17
CDR3aa: CASSLSTDRMTNYGYTF
CDR3nt: TGCGCCAGCAGTCTCAGTACGGACAGGATGACCAACTATGGCTACACCTTC

j_gene: TRBJ2-1
abundance: -
v_gene: TRBV7-2
d_gene: -
len: 15
CDR3aa: CASSTRQRVANEQFF
CDR3nt: TGTGCCAGCAGCACCCGTCAGCGAGTCGCCAATGAGCAGTTCTTC

j_gene: TRBJ2-3
abundance: -
v_gene: TRBV29-1
d_gene: -
len: 14
CDR3aa: CSVKPGLRTDTQYF
CDR3nt: TGCAGCGTGAAACCGGGACTCCGCACAGATACGCAGTATTTT

j_gene: TRBJ1-2
abundance: -
v_gene: TRBV27
d_gene: -
len: 15
CDR3aa: CASSSPSGTNYGYTF
CDR3nt: TGTGCCAGCAGCTCCCCCTCCGGGACTAACTATGGCTACACCTTC

j_gene: TRBJ2-4
abundance: -
v_gene: TRBV5-1
d_gene: -
len: 15
CDR3aa: CASSLGGAGANIQYF
CDR3nt: TGCGCCAGCAGCTTGGGTGGGGCGGGGGCCAACATTCAGTACTTC

j_gene: TRBJ2-1
abundance: once
v_gene: TRBV5-4
d_gene: -
len: 16
CDR3aa: CASSLEPLYTYNEQFF
CDR3nt: TGTGCCAGCAGCTTGGAACCACTGTACACCTACAATGAGCAGTTCTTC

j_gene: TRBJ1-5
abundance: few
v_gene: TRBV14
d_gene: -
len: 12
CDR3aa: CASSQGFQPQHF
CDR3nt: TGTGCCAGCAGCCAAGGGTTCCAGCCCCAGCATTTT

j_gene: TRBJ1-4
abundance: -
v_gene: TRBV2
d_gene: -
len: 14
CDR3aa: CASLNRRSNEKLFF
CDR3nt: TGTGCCAGCCTAAACAGGCGTTCTAATGAAAAACTGTTTTTT

j_gene: TRBJ1-1
abundance: -
v_gene: TRBV7-2
d_gene: -
len: 15
CDR3aa: CASSSPGPGVTEAFF
CDR3nt: TGTGCCAGCAGCTCTCCGGGCCCTGGAGTTACTGAAGCTTTCTTT

j_gene: TRBJ2-2
abundance: few
v_gene: TRBV7-2
d_gene: -
len: 14
CDR3aa: CASSLELYTGELFF
CDR3nt: TGTGCCAGCAGCTTAGAGCTGTACACCGGGGAGCTGTTTTTT

j_gene: TRBJ2-3
abundance: -
v_gene: TRBV7-3
d_gene: TRBD1
len: 20
CDR3aa: CASSLRGRRTGGSSTDTQYF
CDR3nt: TGTGCCAGCAGCTTAAGAGGCCGGAGGACAGGGGGCTCTAGCACAGATACGCAGTATTTT

j_gene: TRBJ2-5
abundance: -
v_gene: TRBV5-4
d_gene: -
len: 11
CDR3aa: CASSSQETQYF
CDR3nt: TGTGCCAGCAGCTCCCAAGAGACCCAGTACTTC

j_gene: TRBJ2-7
abundance: -
v_gene: TRBV5-5
d_gene: TRBD1
len: 15
CDR3aa: CASSLVQGAIYEQYF
CDR3nt: TGTGCCAGCAGCTTGGTACAGGGGGCGATCTACGAGCAGTACTTC

j_gene: TRBJ2-7
abundance: -
v_gene: TRBV11-2
d_gene: TRBD2
len: 16
CDR3aa: CASSPWLAGGLNEQYF
CDR3nt: TGTGCCAGCAGCCCCTGGCTAGCGGGGGGGCTCAACGAGCAGTACTTC

j_gene: TRBJ2-5
abundance: -
v_gene: TRBV18
d_gene: TRBD1
len: 16
CDR3aa: CASSPRPPGGSETQYF
CDR3nt: TGTGCCAGCTCACCACGCCCGCCAGGGGGAAGTGAGACCCAGTACTTC

j_gene: TRBJ1-1
abundance: -
v_gene: TRBV7-6
d_gene: -
len: 13
CDR3aa: CASSPQRGAEAFF
CDR3nt: TGTGCCAGCAGCCCTCAGAGGGGGGCTGAAGCTTTCTTT

j_gene: TRBJ1-6
abundance: once
v_gene: TRBV11-2
d_gene: -
len: 18
CDR3aa: CASSLDADRGSYNSPLHF
CDR3nt: TGTGCCAGCAGCTTGGACGCGGACCGGGGCTCCTATAATTCACCCCTCCACTTT

j_gene: TRBJ1-1
abundance: few
v_gene: TRBV11-2
d_gene: -
len: 12
CDR3aa: CASSLDAGRAFF
CDR3nt: TGTGCCAGCAGCTTAGATGCGGGACGAGCTTTCTTT

j_gene: TRBJ2-7
abundance: -
v_gene: TRBV6-5
d_gene: TRBD2
len: 14
CDR3aa: CASSGAGGPGEQYF
CDR3nt: TGTGCCAGCAGTGGGGCGGGGGGGCCGGGGGAGCAGTACTTC

j_gene: TRBJ1-1
abundance: -
v_gene: TRBV6-6
d_gene: -
len: 13
CDR3aa: CASRQGSRTEAFF
CDR3nt: TGTGCCAGCAGACAGGGATCTCGGACTGAAGCTTTCTTT